This is a list of T cell receptor beta chains from one sample in a study of regulatory T cells in long-lasting Graves disease. MiXCR was run by TCRdb on the multiplex PCR reads, yielding one entry per CDR3 protein. This sample has 400,000 to 500,000 distinct CDR3 sequences, with roughly a fifth found just once. The source was peripheral blood mononuclear cells (PBMCs), collected when the disease was refractory, from a patient treated with antithyroid drugs. These receptors came from a female donor with Graves disease. Each CDR3 is given without its conserved first and last residue.

V gene,CDR3 protein
TRBV5-1,ASSLPGQANTGELF
TRBV28,ASMSIGGRGFSYNEQF
TRBV20-1,SARRGEGNSPLH
TRBV6-1,ASSEVGDLAEAF
TRBV30,ARGLSGSILEETQY
TRBV27,ASSLLSQGRVGNEQF
TRBV12-3/TRBV12-4,ASSLSGAEYEQY
TRBV20-1,SASPRPAAGMRETQY
TRBV15,ATSRDWDRVETQY
TRBV3-1,ASSPGGLREGNQETQY
TRBV19,ASSKLGDQETQY
TRBV19,ATASGGGGNQPQH
TRBV27,ASSFSGVLPHTGELF
TRBV15,ASARAAGTNIQY
TRBV20-1,SASIGPSNSPLH
TRBV7-3,ASSFGSTQGLPYEQY
TRBV6-1,ASRADRGRRTGELF
TRBV3-1,ASSQGIPHGQDNQPQH
TRBV6-5,ASSSIGGHWAF
TRBV6-1,ASSEHGANTGELF
TRBV28,ASTPGYNQPQH
TRBV18,ASSAENSYEQY